These 5 T cell receptor beta chains share one sample of origin, sequenced in a study of T cell repertoires in ileal Crohn's disease (dated 2019 in TCRdb). Library preparation employed the immunoSEQ multiplex PCR assay. TCRdb retrieved this table from immuneACCESS and kept in-frame rearrangements only. Not all clones are present; in checked studies, unresolved V genes account for under half, and no reason is known for the remainder. Here the sample has approximately 15,000 clones; 80% occur a single time. Around 4% of the sample is taken by the ten largest. The sample was ileal tissue. These receptors originate from an adult with Crohn's disease.

This chain connects TRBV4-3 to TRBJ1-2; tentatively, D is TRBD1 (6 bases). This CDR3 region has 13 residues. V was trimmed by 2 bases and J by 7 bases, leaving 11 bases between them. Germline V gene sequence: CDR1 LGHNA, CDR2 YSLEER. The CDR3 region has the DNA TGCGCCAGCAGCCAACTCAGGGGTTCTGGCTACACCTTC. Translated: CASSQLRGSGYTF.

This clone was seen once. This sequence joins TRBV5-4 and TRBJ2-2; D not certain. The CDR3 runs 15 residues. Between the trimmed V and J ends, which lost 4 bases and 1 base, there was a span of 11 bases. Germline values: CDR1 SGHNT, CDR2 YYREEE (reference sequence). This CDR3 is CASSRGNENTGELFF. CDR3 nucleotides: TGTGCCAGCAGCCGCGGTAACGAGAACACCGGGGAGCTGTTTTTT.

The gene calls are TRBV7-3 and TRBJ2-5, with 8 positions matching TRBD2. The germline CDR1 and CDR2 sequences are SGHTA and FQGTGA. This CDR3 is built from 15 residues. The J segment lost 1 base and the V segment lost 5 bases, leaving 6 bases of the junction unmatched. The CDR3 reads CASSLRGGPQETQYF. DNA of the CDR3: TGTGCCAGCAGCCTTCGCGGGGGGCCCCAAGAGACCCAGTACTTC. Variable domain in full (rest from reference TRBV7-3 and TRBJ2-5): GAGVSQTPSNKVTEKGKYVELRCDPISGHTALYWYRQSLGQGPEFLIYFQGTGAADDSGLPNDRFFAVRPEGSVSTLKIQRTERGDSAVYLCASSLRGGPQETQYFGPGTRLLVL.

As concerns this clone: The junction does not match germline at one end; this may be a read error. The rearrangement links TRBV2 to TRBJ2-6, with D possibly TRBD1 on 7 matching bases. Germline assignment: CDR1 SNHLY and CDR2 FYNNEI. The CDR3 consists of 14 residues. CDR3 residues: CASSLRQGGNVLTF. Written as DNA, the CDR3 is TGTGCCAGCAGCCTCAGGCAGGGGGGCAACGTCCTGACTTTC.

The genes are TRBV7-9 and TRBJ2-7, with D uncertain. Germline V lookup: CDR1 SEHNR, CDR2 FQNEAQ (reference sequence). CDR3 size: 12 residues. V shed 1 base and J shed 9 bases, with 10 bases lying between them. In DNA, the CDR3 is TGTGCCAGCAGCTTAGGACAATCAGGGCAGTACTTC. Protein: CASSLGQSGQYF.